The 31 T cell receptor beta chains given below trace back to one sample, sequenced in a study of shared clonotypes between healthy human individuals. Produced via immunoSEQ multiplex PCR; TCRdb's table is partial and in-frame only. The sample gives 1.5 million to 1.9 million clones, 98% of which show up once; roughly 0.45% is in the top ten. The specimen was naive CD4+ T cells sorted from blood. Subset given: CD45RA+ positively selected. Receptors were obtained from a man younger than 40 in good health.

The rearrangement joins TRBV2 to TRBJ1-4, with TRBD1 identical over 7 bases. The germline V gene encodes CDR1 SNHLY and CDR2 FYNNEI. The V segment lost 5 bases and the J segment 5 bases; nucleotides outside the gene matches: 5. The CDR3 spans 14 residues. The CDR3, as DNA: TGTGCCAGCAGTCCATCGACAGGGAATGAAAAACTGTTTTTT. It yields the protein CASSPSTGNEKLFF.

The V call is TRBV10-1, the J call TRBJ2-5; TRBD1 agrees at 8 bases. Germline V gene lookup returns CDR1 WNHNN and CDR2 SYGVQD (reference sequence). V lost 6 bases, J lost 4 bases, and 7 bases stayed unmatched. There are 14 residues in the CDR3. The CDR3 bases are TGCGCCAGCAGCTCTAACAGGGGGTCAGAGACCCAGTACTTC. This encodes CASSSNRGSETQYF.

The chain combines TRBV7-3 with TRBJ2-3, with 8 bases aligning to TRBD2. The junction had 6 bases not matched to a gene; V was cut back by 3 bases and J by 1 base. The CDR3 extends over 16 amino acids. CDR1 and CDR2 (germline): SGHTA, FQGTGA. CDR3 sequence (DNA): TGTGCCAGCAGCTTTCGGACTAGCCGAGGCACAGATACGCAGTATTTT. Translation gives CASSFRTSRGTDTQYF.

A remark on this clone: Other DNA sequences within the sample encode an identical CDR3. The chain uses TRBV30 and TRBJ2-1; tentative D call: TRBD2 (6 bases). Germline assignment: CDR1 GTSNPN and CDR2 SVGIG (reference sequence). This CDR3 region has 12 residues. V dropped 0 bases and J dropped 7 bases, with 7 bases sitting between them. The CDR3 nucleotides read TGTGCCTGGAGTGTACGGGGGAATGAGCAGTTCTTC. Translating it yields CAWSVRGNEQFF.

The chain is built from TRBV7-3 and TRBJ2-5, with 7 bases identical to TRBD2. Trimming at V came to 5 bases and at J to 5 bases, leaving 11 bases not matched to a gene. CDR3 length equals 15 residues. Per the germline V gene, CDR1 is SGHTA and CDR2 is FQGTGA. CDR3 bases: TGTGCCAGCAGCCAGGACGGGGGGTCGGGTGAGACCCAGTACTTC. It encodes CASSQDGGSGETQYF.

This chain uses TRBV7-2 with TRBJ2-5; D is unclear. The CDR3 is made up of 12 amino acids. The germline V and J ends were trimmed by 3 bases and 7 bases, with 9 bases remaining between them. Germline loops: CDR1 SGHTA, CDR2 FQGNSA. DNA of the CDR3: TGTGCCAGCAGCTTGTCCGGCGCGACCCAGTACTTC. Protein product: CASSLSGATQYF.

This clone was seen only once. V usage is TRBV19 and J usage is TRBJ1-5; no firm D call. Germline values: CDR1 LNHDA, CDR2 SQIVND (reference sequence). This CDR3 has 13 residues. Between the trimmed V and J ends, which lost 6 bases and 4 bases, there was a span of 10 bases. The CDR3, as DNA: TGTGCCAGTAGCAAGACTGCTAATCAGCCCCAGCATTTT. Translation: CASSKTANQPQHF.

This chain connects TRBV28 to TRBJ2-7; TRBD2 is a possible D gene (5 bases). The CDR3 runs 15 residues. The V end lost 1 base, the J end lost 0 bases, and 10 bases lay between the germline ends. Germline V gives CDR1 MDHEN, CDR2 SYDVKM. The DNA of the CDR3 is TGTGCCAGCAGTTTATCCGGGATGAGCTCCTACGAGCAGTACTTC. Translated: CASSLSGMSSYEQYF. Based on the CDR3 plus reference TRBV28 and TRBJ2-7, the full variable domain is DVKVTQSSRYLVKRTGEKVFLECVQDMDHENMFWYRQDPGLGLRLIYFSYDVKMKEKGDIPEGYSVSREKKERFSLILESASTNQTSMYLCASSLSGMSSYEQYFGPGTRLTVT.

The V gene is TRBV2, the J gene TRBJ2-7; TRBD2 agrees at 9 bases. The V and J ends lost 5 bases and 2 bases, in that order; junction bases with no gene match: 10. The CDR3 contains 16 residues. CDR1 is SNHLY, CDR2 FYNNEI, per germline. The CDR3 spells CASSNALAGQTYEQYF. The CDR3 DNA sequence: TGTGCCAGCAGTAACGCTCTAGCGGGACAGACCTACGAGCAGTACTTC.

The V and J genes are TRBV7-2 and TRBJ2-1, with a possible D match to TRBD1 (5 bases). CDR3 length: 15 amino acids. The germline V gene has CDR1 SGHTA and CDR2 FQGNSA. Trimming cost V 1 base and J 5 bases, with 12 bases left between them. The CDR3 region is CASSLGQGNDNEQFF. The CDR3 region has the DNA TGTGCCAGCAGCTTAGGGCAGGGAAATGACAATGAGCAGTTCTTC. Looking up the rest from reference TRBV7-2 and TRBJ2-1 gives the full variable domain: GAGVSQSPSNKVTEKGKDVELRCDPISGHTALYWYRQSLGQGLEFLIYFQGNSAPDKSGLPSDRFSAERTGGSVSTLTIQRTQQEDSAVYLCASSLGQGNDNEQFFGPGTRLTVL.

The chain links TRBV2 to TRBJ1-1; the D is unclear. CDR1 is SNHLY and CDR2 is FYNNEI in the germline V gene. Trimming pared 7 bases from V and 1 base from J, leaving 7 bases between. There are 12 residues in the CDR3. CDR3: CASIGGNTEAFF. CDR3 sequence (DNA): TGTGCCAGCATAGGAGGGAACACTGAAGCTTTCTTT. Together with reference TRBV2 and TRBJ1-1, the CDR3 gives the full variable domain: EPEVTQTPSHQVTQMGQEVILRCVPISNHLYFYWYRQILGQKVEFLVSFYNNEISEKSEIFDDQFSVERPDGSNFTLKIRSTKLEDSAMYFCASIGGNTEAFFGQGTRLTVV.

The J gene is TRBJ1-2, the V gene TRBV7-9; D unclear. V shed 0 bases and J shed 1 base, with 0 bases lying between them. The CDR3 consists of 12 residues. The germline CDR1 and CDR2 sequences are SEHNR and FQNEAQ (reference sequence). CDR3 sequence: CASSLANYGYTF. The DNA for the CDR3 is TGTGCCAGCAGCTTAGCTAACTATGGCTACACCTTC.

The V call is TRBV5-4, the J call TRBJ2-3; D is unclear. Trimming removed 0 bases at V and 8 bases at J, with 10 bases between. Germline CDR1 and CDR2: SGHNT and YYREEE (reference sequence). The CDR3 totals 13 residues. CDR3: CASSLEGKGTQYF. The CDR3 nucleotides read TGTGCCAGCAGCTTGGAAGGGAAAGGTACGCAGTATTTT.

The chain links TRBV7-8 to TRBJ1-1; D uncertain. The CDR3 is 15 residues long. Germline CDR1 and CDR2: SGHVS and FQNEAQ. V was cut by 1 base and J by 1 base, with 10 bases left in between. In DNA form, the CDR3 reads TGTGCCAGCAGCTTAGGGGGATGGGGGAACACTGAAGCTTTCTTT. Its translation is CASSLGGWGNTEAFF.

This chain's CDR3 is CASSLLPAGMGGLYSNQPQHF. CDR3 DNA: TGCGCCAGCAGCTTGCTACCCGCCGGGATGGGGGGACTGTATAGCAATCAGCCCCAGCATTTT. The rearrangement uses TRBV5-1 and TRBJ1-5, with D perhaps TRBD1 (5 bases). Trimming pared 1 base from V and 0 bases from J, leaving 26 bases between. The CDR3 has 21 amino acids. CDR1 and CDR2 (germline): SGHRS, YFSETQ.

The gene calls are TRBV28 and TRBJ1-1; 7 bases line up with TRBD1. CDR1 is MDHEN and CDR2 is SYDVKM in the germline V gene. This CDR3 region has 14 residues. V shed 4 bases and J 3 bases; nucleotides not matched to a gene: 5. CDR3 DNA sequence: TGTGCCAGCAGTTCCGAACAGGGGTACACTGAAGCTTTCTTT. Its translation is CASSSEQGYTEAFF. The entire variable domain, with the rest obtained from reference TRBV28 and TRBJ1-1, is as follows: DVKVTQSSRYLVKRTGEKVFLECVQDMDHENMFWYRQDPGLGLRLIYFSYDVKMKEKGDIPEGYSVSREKKERFSLILESASTNQTSMYLCASSSEQGYTEAFFGQGTRLTVV.

This chain uses TRBV9 with TRBJ1-2; TRBD1 might be the D (5 bases). V dropped 2 bases and J dropped 0 bases, with 17 bases sitting between them. CDR1 is SGDLS, CDR2 YYNGEE, per germline. The CDR3 totals 17 residues. The CDR3 is CASSVAPGSTTNYGYTF. The CDR3 DNA follows: TGTGCCAGCAGCGTCGCCCCAGGGTCCACCACTAACTATGGCTACACCTTC.

The chain uses TRBV9 and TRBJ2-5; no clear D. This CDR3 spans 15 amino acids. Germline V lookup: CDR1 SGDLS, CDR2 YYNGEE. The V gene lost 4 bases and the J gene lost 0 bases, with 13 bases spanning the gap. The CDR3 nucleotides are TGTGCCAGCAGCTCTTCGGATGTGTACCAAGAGACCCAGTACTTC. Amino acid sequence: CASSSSDVYQETQYF.

J is TRBJ2-7 and V is TRBV5-1; 7 bases are a match to TRBD2. The J segment lost 1 base and the V segment lost 3 bases, leaving 10 bases of the junction unmatched. Per the germline V gene, CDR1 is SGHRS and CDR2 is YFSETQ. The CDR3 contains 16 residues. CDR3 coding DNA: TGCGCCAGCAGCTCCGGGGGGACTACCATATCCTACGAGCAGTACTTC. It codes for CASSSGGTTISYEQYF.

The chain couples TRBV27 to TRBJ2-5; D perhaps matches TRBD1 (6 bases). Germline loops: CDR1 MNHEY, CDR2 SMNVEV (reference sequence). The CDR3 runs 18 residues. Trimming removed 5 bases at V and 2 bases at J, with 24 bases between. The CDR3 protein is CASSHSLGAPTSQETQYF. CDR3 nucleotides: TGTGCCAGCAGTCACTCACTGGGGGCACCCACCAGTCAAGAGACCCAGTACTTC.

This chain connects TRBV5-1 to TRBJ2-2; 8 bases line up with TRBD2. The CDR3 extends over 16 amino acids. Trimming at V came to 1 base and at J to 0 bases, leaving 2 bases not matched to a gene. CDR1 is SGHRS and CDR2 is YFSETQ in the germline V gene. Written as DNA, the CDR3 is TGCGCCAGCAGCTTGACAGCGGGAGCGAACACCGGGGAGCTGTTTTTT. Amino acid sequence: CASSLTAGANTGELFF.

The genes are TRBV29-1 and TRBJ2-6; D ambiguous. The CDR3 has 12 residues. CDR1 and CDR2 from the germline V gene are SQVTM and ANQGSEA. V lost 6 bases and J lost 2, with 5 bases in between. In DNA, the CDR3 is TGCAGCGTGTCCACTGGGGCCAACGTCCTGACTTTC. It encodes CSVSTGANVLTF.

The chain joins TRBV28 to TRBJ2-3; TRBD1 aligns across 7 bases. The CDR3 contains 13 residues. The V gene's germline CDR1 is MDHEN and CDR2 SYDVKM. The CDR3 protein is CAQSRGSTDTQYF. The CDR3 DNA follows: TGTGCGCAGTCCAGGGGGAGCACAGATACGCAGTATTTT.

CDR3: CASRPPIWNTEAFF. The CDR3 nucleotides are TGTGCCAGCAGGCCCCCAATTTGGAACACTGAAGCTTTCTTT. The chain combines TRBV6-1 with TRBJ1-1; D unclear. The CDR3 contains 14 residues. CDR1 MNHNS and CDR2 SASEGT come from the germline V gene. V was shortened by 6 bases and J by 1 base, with 12 bases between the two germline ends.

The chain joins TRBV7-9 to TRBJ2-3, with D possibly being TRBD1 or TRBD2 (5 bases each). V lost 3 bases and J lost 5, with 12 bases in between. The CDR3 totals 14 residues. CDR1 and CDR2 (germline): SEHNR, FQNEAQ (reference sequence). The CDR3 loop is CASSFAGAGDTQYF. CDR3 bases: TGTGCCAGCAGCTTTGCCGGGGCCGGAGATACGCAGTATTTT.

V is TRBV29-1 and J is TRBJ2-5, with 7 bases aligning to TRBD2. The CDR3 length is 11 residues. Germline V lookup: CDR1 SQVTM, CDR2 ANQGSEA. Trimming cost V 6 bases and J 8 bases; bases outside gene matches: 6. CDR3 DNA sequence: TGCAGCGTACTTTGGGGGGGTACCCAGTACTTC. This translates into CSVLWGGTQYF.

Remarks on this clone: This sample also contains other DNA sequences that code for the same CDR3. The chain recombines TRBV2 with TRBJ2-7; maybe TRBD1 (5 bases). The V and J ends lost 6 bases and 3 bases respectively, with 9 bases between them. The CDR3 is 12 residues long. The germline gives CDR1 SNHLY, CDR2 FYNNEI. The CDR3 nucleotides read TGTGCCAGCAGAAGAGACAGCTACGAGCAGTACTTC. Translated, it gives CASRRDSYEQYF.

CDR3 bases: TGTGCCAGCTCCCCAAGCGGAACCTACGAGCAGTACTTC. This sequence encodes CASSPSGTYEQYF. The chain combines TRBV27 with TRBJ2-7, with D maybe TRBD2 (5 bases). Trimming left V 8 bases short and J 2 bases short, with 13 bases between. This CDR3 is built from 13 residues. Germline V CDR1 and CDR2: MNHEY, SMNVEV (reference sequence).

Concerning this clone itself: Other DNA variants within this sample encode the same CDR3. The genes are TRBV19 and TRBJ1-5; 7 bases match TRBD1. The V gene's germline CDR1 is LNHDA and CDR2 SQIVND (reference sequence). The CDR3 runs 14 residues. V shed 2 bases and J 6 bases; nucleotides not matched to a gene: 4. The CDR3: CASSIRGPGQPQHF. CDR3 nucleotides: TGTGCCAGTAGTATAAGGGGGCCGGGTCAGCCCCAGCATTTT.

The V gene is TRBV27, the J gene TRBJ1-4; no clear D. Germline V gene data show CDR1 as MNHEY and CDR2 as SMNVEV (reference sequence). The CDR3 spans 15 residues. V lost 5 bases and J 8 bases, leaving 18 bases between the germline ends. The CDR3 sequence is CASSPRLGLIEKLFF. The CDR3 bases are TGTGCCAGCAGTCCCCGACTGGGATTGATAGAAAAACTGTTTTTT.

The chain recombines TRBV27 with TRBJ2-2; 13 nucleotides align to TRBD2. Germline CDR1 MNHEY, CDR2 SMNVEV (reference sequence). V lost 5 bases and J lost 7; bases outside the gene matches: 7. This CDR3 is 16 amino acids long. Here the CDR3 DNA reads TGTGCCAGCAGTCCGTGGACTAGCGGGAGTGTCGGGGAGCTGTTTTTT. Translation gives CASSPWTSGSVGELFF.